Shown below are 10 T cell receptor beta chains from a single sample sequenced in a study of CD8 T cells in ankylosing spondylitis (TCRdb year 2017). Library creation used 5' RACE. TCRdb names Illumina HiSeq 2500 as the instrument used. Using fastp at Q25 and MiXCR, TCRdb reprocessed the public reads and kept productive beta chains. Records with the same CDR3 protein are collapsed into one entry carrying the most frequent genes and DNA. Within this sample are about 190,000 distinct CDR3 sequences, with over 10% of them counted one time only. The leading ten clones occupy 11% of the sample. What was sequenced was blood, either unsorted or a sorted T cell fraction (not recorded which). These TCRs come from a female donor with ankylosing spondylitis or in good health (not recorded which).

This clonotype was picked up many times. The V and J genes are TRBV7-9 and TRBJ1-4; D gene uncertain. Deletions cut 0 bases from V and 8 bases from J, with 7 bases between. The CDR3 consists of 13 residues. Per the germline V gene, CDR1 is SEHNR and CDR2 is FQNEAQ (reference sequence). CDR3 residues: CASSLAGEEKLFF. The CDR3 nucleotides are TGTGCCAGCAGCTTAGCAGGCGAGGAAAAACTGTTTTTT.

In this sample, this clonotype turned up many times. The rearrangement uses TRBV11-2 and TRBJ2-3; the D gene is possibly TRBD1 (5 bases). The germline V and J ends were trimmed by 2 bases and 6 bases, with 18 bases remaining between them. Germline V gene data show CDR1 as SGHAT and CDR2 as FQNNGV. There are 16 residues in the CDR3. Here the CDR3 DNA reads TGTGCCAGCAGCTTAAGGTTAGACAGAAGCATGGATACGCAGTATTTT. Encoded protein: CASSLRLDRSMDTQYF.

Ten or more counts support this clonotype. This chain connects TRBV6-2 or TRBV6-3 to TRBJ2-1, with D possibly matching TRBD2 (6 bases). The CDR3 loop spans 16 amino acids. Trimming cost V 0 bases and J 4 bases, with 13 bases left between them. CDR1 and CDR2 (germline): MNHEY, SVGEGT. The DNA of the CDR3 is TGTGCCAGCAGTTACTCCGGCGGGACCCTTTACAATGAGCAGTTCTTC. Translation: CASSYSGGTLYNEQFF.

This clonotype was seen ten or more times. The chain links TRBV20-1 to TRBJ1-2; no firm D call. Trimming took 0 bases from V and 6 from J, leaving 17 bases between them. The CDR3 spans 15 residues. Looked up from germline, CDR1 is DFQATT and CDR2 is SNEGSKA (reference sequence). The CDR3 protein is CSARDLYGDLNGYTF. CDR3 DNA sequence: TGCAGTGCTAGAGATCTCTACGGGGATCTCAATGGCTACACCTTC.

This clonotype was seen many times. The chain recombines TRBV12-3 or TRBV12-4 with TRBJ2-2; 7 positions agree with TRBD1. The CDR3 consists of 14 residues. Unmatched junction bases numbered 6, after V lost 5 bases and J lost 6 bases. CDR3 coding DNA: TGTGCCAGCAGTCCGCGACAGGGCTCCGGGGAGCTGTTTTTT. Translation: CASSPRQGSGELFF.

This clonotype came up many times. As DNA, the CDR3 is TGTGCCAGCTCACCACTAGGAGGCGACTATGGCTACACCTTC. Protein: CASSPLGGDYGYTF. V and J are TRBV18 and TRBJ1-2; D gene uncertain. CDR1 is KGHSH and CDR2 is LQKENI in the germline V gene. Trimming stripped 1 base from V and 3 bases from J, with 9 bases between. The CDR3 has 14 amino acids.

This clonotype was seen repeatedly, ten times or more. This CDR3 reads CASSLRTALAKNIQYF. The CDR3 region has the DNA TGTGCCAGCAGCTTAAGGACAGCTCTAGCCAAAAACATTCAGTACTTC. V is TRBV11-2 and J is TRBJ2-4, with D possibly TRBD1 on 6 matching bases. Germline V lookup: CDR1 SGHAT, CDR2 FQNNGV. Trimming removed 2 bases at V and 0 bases at J, with 11 bases between. This CDR3 has 16 amino acids.

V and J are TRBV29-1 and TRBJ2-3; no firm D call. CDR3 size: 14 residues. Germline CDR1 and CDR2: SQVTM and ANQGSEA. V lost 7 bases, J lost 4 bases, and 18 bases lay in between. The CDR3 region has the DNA TGCAGCGCTCCTGGAGCGTCGACCCCAGATACGCAGTATTTT. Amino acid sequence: CSAPGASTPDTQYF.

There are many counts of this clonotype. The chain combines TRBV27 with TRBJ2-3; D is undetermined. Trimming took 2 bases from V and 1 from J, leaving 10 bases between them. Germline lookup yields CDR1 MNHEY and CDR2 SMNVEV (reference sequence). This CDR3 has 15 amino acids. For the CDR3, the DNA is TGTGCCAGCAGTTTAAGAGGAGCCCGCACAGATACGCAGTATTTT. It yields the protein CASSLRGARTDTQYF.

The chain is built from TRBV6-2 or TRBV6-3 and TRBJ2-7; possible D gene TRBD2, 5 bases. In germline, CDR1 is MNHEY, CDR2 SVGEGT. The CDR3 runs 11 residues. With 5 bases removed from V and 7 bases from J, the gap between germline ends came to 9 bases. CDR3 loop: CASSKLEEQYF. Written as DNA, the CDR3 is TGTGCCAGCAGTAAACTAGAAGAGCAGTACTTC.